The 17 T cell receptor beta chains listed next were all sequenced from one sample in a study of identical twins. TCRdb passed the 5' RACE reads through MiXCR, listing each CDR3 protein once. The profile shows about 890,000 distinct CDR3 sequences, more than 9% of them singletons. The same sample was also studied in work on yellow fever vaccine responses in identical twins.

Sequenced: PBMCs. The receptors were gathered from a woman aged 18-29 years in good health.

Only a few counts were recorded for this clonotype. This chain joins TRBV6-5 and TRBJ1-6, with a tentative D call TRBD1 (5 bases). The V end lost 3 bases, the J end lost 6 bases, and 9 bases lay between the germline ends. CDR3 size: 14 residues. Germline V gene lookup returns CDR1 MNHEY and CDR2 SVGAGI. CDR3: CASSYLQVNSPLHF. In nucleotides, the CDR3 is TGTGCCAGCAGTTATCTACAGGTTAATTCACCCCTCCACTTT.

This chain uses TRBV20-1 with TRBJ1-2, with D possibly matching TRBD1 (6 bases). Germline V gene data show CDR1 as DFQATT and CDR2 as SNEGSKA (reference sequence). This CDR3 is 13 amino acids long. Trimming stripped 7 bases from V and 0 bases from J, with 12 bases between. DNA for the CDR3: TGCAGTGAACAGGGCCTACCTAACTATGGCTACACCTTC. Encoded protein: CSEQGLPNYGYTF.

This clonotype has more than one count but fewer than ten. V gene TRBV5-1 combines with J gene TRBJ2-3; perhaps TRBD1 as D (6 bases). V was trimmed by 3 bases and J by 0 bases, leaving 14 bases between them. CDR3 size: 16 residues. Germline assignment: CDR1 SGHRS and CDR2 YFSETQ. CDR3 sequence reads: CASSSKRQASTDTQYF. The CDR3 bases are TGCGCCAGCAGCTCCAAACGACAGGCGAGCACAGATACGCAGTATTTT. Looking up the rest from reference TRBV5-1 and TRBJ2-3 gives the full variable domain: KAGVTQTPRYLIKTRGQQVTLSCSPISGHRSVSWYQQTPGQGLQFLFEYFSETQRNKGNFPGRFSGRQFSNSRSEMNVSTLELGDSALYLCASSSKRQASTDTQYFGPGTRLTVL.

The sample holds a few counts of this clonotype. The rearrangement joins TRBV6-1 to TRBJ1-1; 7 bases align to TRBD1. This CDR3 region has 16 residues. V shed 3 bases, J shed 7 bases, and the junction held 14 bases outside the gene matches. CDR1 is MNHNS and CDR2 is SASEGT in the germline V gene. The CDR3 coding sequence is TGTGCCAGCAGTGATTCTCCGACAGGGAGTTTGGATGAAGCTTTCTTT. Protein sequence: CASSDSPTGSLDEAFF.

This clonotype was detected only a few times. This chain connects TRBV7-2 to TRBJ2-1, with unresolved D. Deletions cut 6 bases from V and 0 bases from J, with 12 bases between. The germline CDR1 and CDR2 sequences are SGHTA and FQGNSA. The CDR3 is 15 amino acids. The CDR3 loop is CASSRASASYNEQFF. Here the CDR3 DNA reads TGTGCCAGCAGTCGGGCCAGCGCCTCCTACAATGAGCAGTTCTTC.

The chain combines TRBV20-1 with TRBJ2-1; D is ambiguous. This CDR3 region has 12 residues. Germline CDR1 and CDR2: DFQATT and SNEGSKA (reference sequence). Trimming took 7 bases from V and 3 from J, leaving 10 bases between them. The CDR3 DNA is TGCAGTGTGGCGCGGAGCTACAATGAGCAGTTCTTC. Its translation is CSVARSYNEQFF.

The V and J genes are TRBV28 and TRBJ2-7; perhaps D is TRBD1 or TRBD2 (5 bases each). The CDR3 length is 14 residues. Germline CDR1 is MDHEN and CDR2 is SYDVKM. Deletions cut 3 bases from V and 4 bases from J, with 13 bases between. CDR3 in amino acids: CASSFGTVLYEQYF. For the CDR3, the DNA is TGTGCCAGCAGTTTTGGGACGGTCCTATACGAGCAGTACTTC.

The chain carries TRBV12-3 or TRBV12-4 and TRBJ1-1; TRBD1 matches at 10 bases. The CDR3 has 14 residues. V gave up 9 bases and J gave up 7 bases; unmatched junction bases: 11. CDR3 nucleotide sequence: TGTGCCAGTGGGACAGGGGCGTTTTCTAGTGAAGCTTTCTTT. Translating it yields CASGTGAFSSEAFF.

This clonotype has a count of ten or more. This chain uses TRBV9 with TRBJ2-1; the D gene could be TRBD1 or TRBD2 (5 bases each). This CDR3 contains 17 residues. CDR1 and CDR2 (germline): SGDLS, YYNGEE. The ends were cut back, 3 bases at V and 0 bases at J, with 16 bases in the middle. The CDR3 bases are TGTGCCAGCAGCGCCGCTGGGACCGTAAGCTCCTACAATGAGCAGTTCTTC. This codes for CASSAAGTVSSYNEQFF.

This clonotype was recorded at least ten times. V gene TRBV10-2 combines with J gene TRBJ2-2, with D perhaps TRBD2 (5 bases). CDR3 length: 16 amino acids. Trimming left V 7 bases short and J 2 bases short, with 17 bases between. Germline V gene data show CDR1 as WSHSY and CDR2 as SAAADI. CDR3 coding DNA: TGCGCCAGCACCACGCCGGCTAGCAGAAACACCGGGGAGCTGTTTTTT. This encodes CASTTPASRNTGELFF.

V and J are TRBV7-9 and TRBJ2-1, with 7 nucleotides matching TRBD2. The germline CDR1 and CDR2 sequences are SEHNR and FQNEAQ (reference sequence). The CDR3 covers 15 residues. J lost 2 bases, V lost 5 bases, and 6 bases had no gene match. The CDR3 region has the DNA TGTGCCAGCAGCGGGTGGGCGGGAGCCTACAATGAGCAGTTCTTC. Residues: CASSGWAGAYNEQFF.

V usage is TRBV7-6 and J usage is TRBJ2-2; D perhaps matches TRBD2 (5 bases). The CDR3 extends over 13 amino acids. CDR1 and CDR2 from the germline V gene are SGHVS and FNYEAQ. V dropped 4 bases and J dropped 7 bases, with 10 bases sitting between them. CDR3 coding DNA: TGTGCCAGCAGCTCCTCGAGGGACGGGGAGCTGTTTTTT. Translated: CASSSSRDGELFF.

This clonotype was counted ten times or more. The CDR3: CATSRDQFQMNTEAFF. CDR3 bases: TGTGCCACCAGCAGAGATCAATTTCAGATGAACACTGAAGCTTTCTTT. This chain connects TRBV15 to TRBJ1-1; D gene uncertain. The V end lost 0 bases, the J end lost 0 bases, and 11 bases lay between the germline ends. Germline V gives CDR1 LNHNV, CDR2 YYDKDF (reference sequence). The CDR3 runs to 16 residues.

This clonotype was detected ten times or more. The CDR3 DNA sequence: TGTGCCAGCAGTTTATGGGAGGGCCCCGACAATGAGCAGTTCTTC. It specifies CASSLWEGPDNEQFF. V usage is TRBV12-3 or TRBV12-4 and J usage is TRBJ2-1, with 7 nucleotides matching TRBD2. After removal of 2 bases from V and 5 bases from J, the junction contained 6 bases not matched to a gene. There are 15 residues in the CDR3.

The chain employs TRBV25-1 and TRBJ2-7; 13 bases fit TRBD2. The V gene's germline CDR1 is MGHDK and CDR2 SYGVNS. CDR3 length: 15 residues. V was pared by 3 bases and J by 4 bases, with 3 bases of the junction left unmatched. Here the CDR3 DNA reads TGTGCCAGCAGTGACTGGACTAGCGGGAGATACGAGCAGTACTTC. It translates to CASSDWTSGRYEQYF.

As DNA, the CDR3 is TGCGCCAGCAGCTCGGGACTAGCGGGAGCTCCAGATACGCAGTATTTT. It codes for CASSSGLAGAPDTQYF. The genes are TRBV5-1 and TRBJ2-3, with 14 bases that match TRBD2. This CDR3 has 16 amino acids. Unmatched junction bases numbered 4, after V lost 3 bases and J lost 4 bases. Germline V lookup: CDR1 SGHRS, CDR2 YFSETQ.

This clonotype turned up a few times. This chain joins TRBV5-1 and TRBJ2-1, with D unclear. V dropped 0 bases and J dropped 7 bases, with 14 bases sitting between them. The CDR3 is 15 residues long. Germline CDR1 and CDR2: SGHRS and YFSETQ. The CDR3 protein is CASSLAINTKNEQFF. The CDR3 DNA reads as TGCGCCAGCAGCTTGGCTATAAATACTAAAAATGAGCAGTTCTTC.